The 17 T cell receptor beta chains below were found in one sample sequenced in a study of metastatic and nonmetastatic thyroid tumors. Using MiXCR, TCRdb reanalyzed the PCR reads. The repertoire holds approximately 84,000 clones, 15% seen once, with 3.6% in the top ten. Patients were all untreated before their thyroid surgery. Source material: blood. The receptors come from a female donor with papillary thyroid cancer or a benign thyroid nodule (not recorded which). Some clones in this sample may be carry-over from other donors' samples.

Turning to this clone: A much larger clone differs by one base, so this may be a read error. The chain combines TRBV20-1 with TRBJ2-7; D is unclear. Trimming stripped 3 bases from V and 5 bases from J, with 8 bases between. This CDR3 has 11 amino acids. Germline V gene lookup returns CDR1 DFQATT and CDR2 SNEGSKA (reference sequence). The CDR3 region has the DNA TGCAGTGCTAGTCTAATCCACGAGCAGTACTTC. It codes for CSASLIHEQYF.

The V gene is TRBV2, the J gene TRBJ1-1; 9 positions match TRBD1. Germline CDR1 is SNHLY and CDR2 is FYNNEI. Losses at the gene ends were 6 bases for V and 4 bases for J; bases not matched to a gene: 9. The length of the CDR3 is 15 residues. In nucleotides, the CDR3 is TGTGCCAGCAGCGATGACAGGGGGGCGGGCACTGAAGCTTTCTTT. Translation: CASSDDRGAGTEAFF.

As for this clone: Being one base from a much bigger clone, this may be a read error. The CDR3 sequence is CASSSGLIWYTQYF. The CDR3 region has the DNA TGTGCCAGCAGCTCTGGACTTATATGGTATACGCAGTATTTT. The chain is built from TRBV28 and TRBJ2-3, with a weak D call TRBD2 (5 bases). V lost 6 bases and J lost 7, with 17 bases in between. The CDR3 runs 14 residues. Germline-derived CDR1 and CDR2 are MDHEN and SYDVKM.

A remark on this clone: One base away lies a much larger clone, so this may be a sequencing read error. Other DNA sequences from this sample encode an identical CDR3 as well. The V and J genes are TRBV7-3 and TRBJ2-4; a weak D match, TRBD1 (6 bases). The V and J ends lost 3 bases and 14 bases respectively, with 17 bases between them. Germline loops: CDR1 SGHTA, CDR2 FQGTGA. The CDR3 spans 13 residues. This chain's CDR3 is CASSFTTDSDKYF. The CDR3 DNA reads as TGTGCCAGCAGCTTTACTACGGACAGTGACAAGTACTTC.

This clone appeared many times. CDR3 sequence: CASSLTGPPNIQYF. Written as DNA, the CDR3 is TGTGCCAGCAGTCTGACAGGGCCCCCAAACATTCAGTACTTC. This chain joins TRBV28 and TRBJ2-4, with 7 bases fitting TRBD1. With 5 bases clipped from V and 6 bases from J, the junction kept 7 bases outside the gene matches. CDR3 length: 14 amino acids. Looked up from germline, CDR1 is MDHEN and CDR2 is SYDVKM.

This clone occurred many times. V gene TRBV19 combines with J gene TRBJ2-5; 8 nucleotides agree with TRBD2. Looked up from germline, CDR1 is LNHDA and CDR2 is SQIVND (reference sequence). V shed 6 bases, J shed 4 bases, and the junction held 16 bases outside the gene matches. The CDR3 contains 17 residues. CDR3 bases: TGTGCCAGTAGCTCACTCAGTAGCGGGGATTGGGGAGAGACCCAGTACTTC. Protein: CASSSLSSGDWGETQYF.

This clone showed up many times. DNA for the CDR3: TGTGCCAGCGACCGGGACAGGTCAGGGGGGGTCGCCTATGGCTACACCTTC. The encoded protein is CASDRDRSGGVAYGYTF. The chain employs TRBV11-1 and TRBJ1-2; TRBD1 agrees at 8 bases. CDR3 size: 17 residues. The trim removed 8 bases at V and 4 bases at J, leaving 18 bases unmatched. CDR1 is SGHAT and CDR2 is FQDESV in the germline V gene (reference sequence).

This clone was recorded many times. The chain couples TRBV6-5 to TRBJ1-6; the D gene is possibly TRBD1 (5 bases). The CDR3 totals 16 residues. Germline values: CDR1 MNHEY, CDR2 SVGAGI. Deletions cut 0 bases from V and 5 bases from J, with 11 bases between. In nucleotides, the CDR3 is TGTGCCAGCAGTTACTCGTCGACAGTTAATAATTCACCCCTCCACTTT. It specifies CASSYSSTVNNSPLHF.

This clone has ten or more counts. The chain combines TRBV4-2 with TRBJ1-5; the match to TRBD1 covers 8 bases. Germline trimming cut 4 bases from V and 5 bases from J; bases unmatched to any gene: 7. Germline V lookup: CDR1 LGHNA, CDR2 YNFKEQ. The CDR3 consists of 15 residues. The CDR3 sequence: CASSPWDRSDQPQHF. CDR3 bases: TGTGCCAGCAGCCCCTGGGACAGGTCGGATCAGCCCCAGCATTTT.

This clone came up many times. This chain links TRBV6-5 with TRBJ1-2; 7 bases fit TRBD1. The length of the CDR3 is 13 residues. Germline V gives CDR1 MNHEY, CDR2 SVGAGI. The J segment lost 10 bases and the V segment lost 2 bases, leaving 7 bases of the junction unmatched. The CDR3 DNA reads TGTGCCAGCAGTTACGTCGACAGGGTAGCCTACACCTTC. This sequence encodes CASSYVDRVAYTF.

This clone came up many times. This chain uses TRBV5-4 with TRBJ2-5; tentative D call: TRBD1 (6 bases). V gave up 4 bases and J gave up 2 bases, with 12 bases separating them. The CDR3 runs 14 residues. Germline-derived CDR1 and CDR2 are SGHNT and YYREEE (reference sequence). Here the CDR3 reads CASSATGTQETQYF. CDR3 sequence (DNA): TGTGCCAGCAGCGCTACGGGGACACAAGAGACCCAGTACTTC.

This clone showed up many times. The V gene is TRBV19, the J gene TRBJ1-6; no firm D call. V lost 3 bases to trimming and J lost 5 bases, with 11 bases between them. CDR3 size: 15 residues. CDR1 and CDR2 (germline): LNHDA, SQIVND (reference sequence). CDR3 loop: CASSMLASNNSPLHF. CDR3 DNA sequence: TGTGCCAGTAGTATGTTGGCATCTAATAATTCACCCCTCCACTTT.

This clone appeared a few times. This could be a read error, since a much larger clone is one nucleotide away. The genes are TRBV3-1 and TRBJ1-2; TRBD1 is a possible D gene (6 bases). V was shortened by 4 bases and J by 4 bases, with 19 bases between the two germline ends. Germline assignment: CDR1 LGHDT and CDR2 YNNKEL (reference sequence). This CDR3 region has 16 residues. CDR3 in DNA: TGTGCCAGCAGCCCCGATGGAGGGGGGCTCCTCTATGGCTACACCTTC. It codes for CASSPDGGGLLYGYTF.

The chain joins TRBV5-4 to TRBJ1-3, with unresolved D. Germline lookup yields CDR1 SGHNT and CDR2 YYREEE (reference sequence). With 1 base removed from V and 0 bases from J, the gap between germline ends came to 8 bases. The CDR3 contains 15 residues. Written as DNA, the CDR3 is TGTGCCAGCAGCTTGCAGCGGGACTCTGGAAACACCATATATTTT. Protein sequence: CASSLQRDSGNTIYF.

This clone was observed many times. The V and J genes are TRBV28 and TRBJ1-2, with a possible D match to TRBD1 (5 bases). Germline CDR1 MDHEN, CDR2 SYDVKM. V lost 3 bases, J lost 8 bases, and 16 bases lay in between. This CDR3 spans 14 amino acids. This chain's CDR3 is CASSFIRAEGGYTF. The CDR3 region has the DNA TGTGCCAGCAGTTTTATCCGGGCTGAGGGGGGCTACACCTTC.

About this clone itself: This may come from a read error, since a much larger clone is one base off. Distinct nucleotide sequences in the sample also encode this CDR3. This chain joins TRBV18 and TRBJ1-3; D is possibly TRBD1 (5 bases). The V gene's germline CDR1 is KGHSH and CDR2 LQKENI. The length of the CDR3 is 15 residues. Deletions cut 6 bases from V and 0 bases from J, with 12 bases between. As DNA, the CDR3 is TGTGCCAGCTCTCCTAGGGGACTCTCTGGAAACACCATATATTTT. This translates into CASSPRGLSGNTIYF.

Ten or more counts support this clone. This chain uses TRBV6-2 or TRBV6-3 with TRBJ1-5, with TRBD1 matching 7 bases. The CDR3 has 15 residues. Germline CDR1 reads MNHEY; CDR2 reads SVGEGT. The V segment lost 6 bases and the J segment 7 bases; nucleotides outside the gene matches: 12. The CDR3 DNA sequence: TGTGCCAGCAGGGACCCTAGGGGGCAAGGGCAGCCCCAGCATTTT. It translates to CASRDPRGQGQPQHF.